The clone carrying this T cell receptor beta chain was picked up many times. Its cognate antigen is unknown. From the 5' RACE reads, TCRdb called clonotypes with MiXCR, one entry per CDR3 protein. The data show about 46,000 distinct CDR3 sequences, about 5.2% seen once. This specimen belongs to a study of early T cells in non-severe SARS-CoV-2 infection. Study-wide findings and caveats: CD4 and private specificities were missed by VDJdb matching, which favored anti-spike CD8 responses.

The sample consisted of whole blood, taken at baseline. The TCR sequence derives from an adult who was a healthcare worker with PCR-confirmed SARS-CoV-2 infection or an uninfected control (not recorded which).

The CDR3 region is CASSFTTARGAGTGELFF. The DNA for the CDR3 is TGTGCCAGCAGCTTCACTACCGCCCGGGGGGCGGGCACCGGGGAGCTGTTTTTT. This chain links TRBV7-9 with TRBJ2-2, with a possible D match to TRBD2 (7 bases). The CDR3 runs 18 residues. Trimming removed 3 bases at V and 4 bases at J, with 21 bases between. Germline V lookup: CDR1 SEHNR, CDR2 FQNEAQ (reference sequence).